Listed below are T cell receptor beta chains from one sample, sequenced in a study of patients and donors after allogeneic stem cell transplantation. TCRdb independently ran MiXCR on the RT-PCR reads; one entry per CDR3 protein. Seen here are hundreds of thousands of distinct CDR3 sequences, 15% to 20% observed once, and the top ten hold over 6%. The source material was blood, either unsorted or a sorted T cell fraction (not recorded which). These receptors all come from a human donor who was either an allogeneic HSCT recipient or a stem cell or donor lymphocyte infusion donor (not recorded which). It is not recorded whose cells these are; they may come from a transplant donor. Each CDR3 is given with its conserved first and last residue. The D gene is left open where the match is weak.

v_call	j_call	d_call	cdr3_aa
TRBV7-3	TRBJ1-2	NA	CASSLSVLPQERDGYTF
TRBV15	TRBJ1-1	NA	CATSNLRGAGETTEAFF
TRBV30	TRBJ1-5	TRBD1	CAWSDGTASNQPQHF
TRBV27	TRBJ1-1	NA	CASSYKSLNTEAFF
TRBV12-3/TRBV12-4	TRBJ2-5	TRBD2	CASSYHTGLAGRKQETQYF
TRBV5-6	TRBJ1-1	NA	CASSLEDRRNTEAFF
TRBV11-3	TRBJ2-1	TRBD1	CASSSGQGKEFF
TRBV7-7	TRBJ2-2	TRBD2	CASSLVSSGRNTGELFF
TRBV9	TRBJ2-7	NA	CASSHGSSVSHYEQYF
TRBV6-1	TRBJ2-2	NA	CASSNPRGIQNTGELFF
TRBV6-2/TRBV6-3	TRBJ2-6	NA	CASSYGVIKPGANVLTF
TRBV24-1	TRBJ2-1	TRBD2	CATSEQRGASYNEQFF
TRBV20-1	TRBJ2-5	TRBD2	CSARDQGREGPHETQYF
TRBV27	TRBJ2-7	NA	CASSSRLGKDYEQYF
TRBV9	TRBJ2-7	NA	CASSVVPGYEQYF
TRBV2	TRBJ1-3	TRBD1	CASRADRGDTIYF
TRBV7-9	TRBJ2-7	TRBD1	CASSLDPLWTGEHEQYF
TRBV20-1	TRBJ2-3	TRBD2	CSARGLSSGSTDTQYF
TRBV18	TRBJ2-2	NA	CASSPQWSGELFF
TRBV4-1	TRBJ1-5	TRBD1	CASSQDEGATHQPQHF
TRBV3-1	TRBJ2-3	TRBD2	CASSQGGLAGPRYTQYF
TRBV12-3/TRBV12-4	TRBJ2-5	NA	CASSSTEETQYF
TRBV28	TRBJ2-7	NA	CASSPPVTYEQYF
TRBV12-3/TRBV12-4	TRBJ2-2	TRBD2	CASSSRLAANTGELFF
TRBV15	TRBJ2-7	TRBD2	CATSREASGVYEQYF
TRBV14	TRBJ2-3	TRBD2	CASSQAERGATKDTQYF
TRBV7-9	TRBJ2-2	NA	CASSLVADPGELFF
TRBV1	TRBJ1-3	NA	CTSSQDRGGNTIYF
TRBV28	TRBJ1-2	NA	CASSLESPGDGYTF
TRBV19	TRBJ1-6	NA	CASSSLSTGSPLHF
TRBV29-1	TRBJ2-5	TRBD1	CSARTGKETQYF
TRBV2	TRBJ2-1	NA	CASSEPFRGADEQFF
TRBV7-6	TRBJ2-1	NA	CASSLEGRLPNEQFF
TRBV2	TRBJ1-3	NA	CASSDLQGGGNTIYF
TRBV5-1	TRBJ2-2	TRBD1	CASSLGQGAGFAGELFF